This TCR beta chain was sequenced during a study of OX40 agonist ivuxolimab in advanced cancers. Study-wide results and limits: At 0.1 to 3.0 mg/kg and by week 6, CD4+ and CD8+ T cells in the blood had expanded clonally. On average, CD8+ T cells had more expanded clones than CD4+.

The CDR3 runs 13 residues. V was pared by 5 bases and J by 7 bases, with 15 bases between. Per the germline V gene, CDR1 is MNHEY and CDR2 is SMNVEV (reference sequence). Sequenced by immunoSEQ multiplex PCR; TCRdb stores in-frame clones only, minus some. The sample records tens of thousands of clones, approximately 90% being singletons. Comments on this clone: The target antigen is unknown.

The sequence derives from an adult with an advanced solid tumor such as melanoma, head and neck, liver or kidney cancer. This sample comprised CD4+ or CD8+ T cells sorted from blood, obtained in a trial of the OX40 agonist ivuxolimab. The chain is built from TRBV27 and TRBJ2-7, with a weak D call TRBD2 (5 bases). The CDR3 bases are TGTGCCAGCAGTCCGGTGATTGAGGGAGAGCAGTACTTC. As protein: CASSPVIEGEQYF.